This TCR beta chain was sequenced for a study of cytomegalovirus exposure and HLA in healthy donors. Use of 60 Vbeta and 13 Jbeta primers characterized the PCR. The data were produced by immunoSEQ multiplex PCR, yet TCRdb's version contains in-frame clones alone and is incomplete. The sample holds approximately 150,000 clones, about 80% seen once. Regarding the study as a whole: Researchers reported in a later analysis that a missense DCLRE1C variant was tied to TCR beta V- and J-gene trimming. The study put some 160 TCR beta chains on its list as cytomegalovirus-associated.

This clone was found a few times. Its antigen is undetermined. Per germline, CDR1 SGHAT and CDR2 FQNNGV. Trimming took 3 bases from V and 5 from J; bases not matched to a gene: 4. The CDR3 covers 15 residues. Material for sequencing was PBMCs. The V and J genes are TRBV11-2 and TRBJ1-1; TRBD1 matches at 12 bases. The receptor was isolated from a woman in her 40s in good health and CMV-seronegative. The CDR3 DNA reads TGTGCCAGCAGCTTGGGGGGACAGGGGGCAACTGAAGCTTTCTTT. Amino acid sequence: CASSLGGQGATEAFF.